This TCR beta chain was recorded in a study of tumor-infiltrating lymphocytes in oesophageal squamous cell carcinoma. Using its own MiXCR run on the PCR reads, TCRdb lists one record per CDR3 protein. This sample yields under 20,000 distinct CDR3 sequences, of which roughly two fifths are seen a single time; less than 20% belongs to the top ten. J gave up 1 base and V 1 base, and 0 bases lay outside the gene matches. The CDR3 is made up of 15 amino acids. Germline-derived CDR1 and CDR2 are SGHVT and SQSDAQ. The chain uses TRBV7-4 and TRBJ1-5, with 8 nucleotides matching TRBD1. The sequenced sample was esophageal tumor tissue. The receptor was derived from a male donor with esophageal squamous cell carcinoma. The CDR3 DNA reads TGTGCCAGCAGCTTAGGGACAGGGAGCAATCAGCCCCAGCATTTT. Its translation: CASSLGTGSNQPQHF.